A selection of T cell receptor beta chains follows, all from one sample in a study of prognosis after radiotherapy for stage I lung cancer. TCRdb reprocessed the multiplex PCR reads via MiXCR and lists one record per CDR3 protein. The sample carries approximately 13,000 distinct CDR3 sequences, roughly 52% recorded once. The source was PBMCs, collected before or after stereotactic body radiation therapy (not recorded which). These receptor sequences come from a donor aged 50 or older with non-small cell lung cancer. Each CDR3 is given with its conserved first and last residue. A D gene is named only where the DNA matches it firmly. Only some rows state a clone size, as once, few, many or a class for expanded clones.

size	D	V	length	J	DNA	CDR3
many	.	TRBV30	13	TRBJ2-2	TGTGCCTGGAGATCGGCCTTCACCGGGGAGCTGTTTTTT	CAWRSAFTGELFF
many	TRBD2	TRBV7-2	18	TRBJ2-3	TGTGCCAGCAGCTTGACTATTACTAGCGTCGCTAGCACAGATACGCAGTATTTT	CASSLTITSVASTDTQYF
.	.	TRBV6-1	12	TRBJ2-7	TGTGCCAGCACCTGCACAGGTTCCGAGCAGTACTTC	CASTCTGSEQYF
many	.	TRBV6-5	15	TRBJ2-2	TGTGCCAGCAGTTACTCCCCCCCTCCCACCGGGGAGCTGTTTTTT	CASSYSPPPTGELFF
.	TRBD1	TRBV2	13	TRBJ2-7	TGTGCCAGCGACAGGGGCAGCTCCTACGAGCATTACTTC	CASDRGSSYEHYF
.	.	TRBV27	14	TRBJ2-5	TGTGCCAGCAGCCCGGGGTCGGATTGGGAGACCCACTACTTT	CASSPGSDWETHYF
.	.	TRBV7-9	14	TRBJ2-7	TGTGCCAGCAGCTCCGGGGCGAGTAGGTACGAGCAGTACTTC	CASSSGASRYEQYF
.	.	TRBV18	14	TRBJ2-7	TGTGCCAGCTCACGACGGACAGAACCCTACGAGCAGTACTTC	CASSRRTEPYEQYF
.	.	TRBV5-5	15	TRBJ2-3	TGTGCCAGCAGCTTATCGCTGCGGGTCCAGCTTACGCAGTATTTT	CASSLSLRVQLTQYF
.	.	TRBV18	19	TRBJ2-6	TGTGCCAGCTCACTAGGACGGGTAGGCTTCCGCTCTGGGGCCAACGTCCTGACTTTC	CASSLGRVGFRSGANVLTF
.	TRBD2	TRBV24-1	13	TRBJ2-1	TGTGCCTCCGCGACTAGCGGTTTGGAAGAGCAGTTCTTC	CASATSGLEEQFF
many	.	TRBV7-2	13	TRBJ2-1	TGTGCCAGCAGCGTGGGCCCCTACAATGAGCAGTTCTTC	CASSVGPYNEQFF
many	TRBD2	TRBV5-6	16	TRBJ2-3	TGTGCCAGCAGCTTGGGGAGCGGGGTGAGCACAGATACGCAGTATTTT	CASSLGSGVSTDTQYF
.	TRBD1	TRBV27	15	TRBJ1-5	TGTGCCAGCAGTACGGGGACAGCCGGTTTGCAGCCACAGCATTTT	CASSTGTAGLQPQHF
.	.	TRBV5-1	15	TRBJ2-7	TGCGCCAGCAGCTCAATAGCGGTAGGAGACTCCGAGCAGTACTTC	CASSSIAVGDSEQYF
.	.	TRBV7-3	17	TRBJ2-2	TGTGCCAGCAGCTCGAGGACGGGAGCGTCCCTCACCGGGGAGCTGTTTTTT	CASSSRTGASLTGELFF
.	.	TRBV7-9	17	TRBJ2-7	TGTGCCAGCAGCTTAGCGGGAGGGGGAGTGGAACCCTACGAGCAGTACTTC	CASSLAGGGVEPYEQYF
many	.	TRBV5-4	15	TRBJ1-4	TGTGCCAGCAGCTTGGAGGGCAGGGATGGTGAAAAACTGTTTTTT	CASSLEGRDGEKLFF
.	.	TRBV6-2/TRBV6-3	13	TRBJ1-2	TGTGCCAGCTCCCCAGGGGCCAACTATGGCTACACCTTC	CASSPGANYGYTF
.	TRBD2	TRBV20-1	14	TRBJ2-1	TGCAGTGCGAAGGGACTAGCGTCGTACAATGAGCAGTTCTTC	CSAKGLASYNEQFF
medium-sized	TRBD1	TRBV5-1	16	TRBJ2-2	TGCGCCAGCAGCTTGTATCAGACAGGGCGCACCGGGGAGCTGTTTTTT	CASSLYQTGRTGELFF
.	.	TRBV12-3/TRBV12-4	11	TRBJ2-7	TGTGCCAGCATTTTCCCGGGAGAGCATTACTTC	CASIFPGEHYF
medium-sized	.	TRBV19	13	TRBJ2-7	TGTGCCAGTAGTATAGGACGGGGCTACGAGCAGTACTTC	CASSIGRGYEQYF
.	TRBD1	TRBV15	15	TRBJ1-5	TGTGCCACCAGCATAAGACAGGGGGAGGATCAGCCCCAGCATTTT	CATSIRQGEDQPQHF
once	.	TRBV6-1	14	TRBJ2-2	TGTGCCATCGGGAGTACACCCGGGACCGGGGATCTGTTTTTT	CAIGSTPGTGDLFF
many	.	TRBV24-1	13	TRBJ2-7	TGTGCCACCAGTGATTTGCTGGGTGGCGAGCAGTACTTC	CATSDLLGGEQYF